This TCR beta chain is from a study of technical replicates of blood from several donors. The protocol was immunoSEQ multiplex PCR, while the TCRdb copy is restricted to in-frame clones and leaves out a portion. The sample has under 90,000 clones; roughly 94% are singletons. This receptor was obtained from a human donor in good health. The specimen was T cells isolated from PBMCs.

The CDR3 region has the DNA TGTGCCAGCAGTTATAGCAGGGCAGATACGCAGTATTTT. This sequence encodes CASSYSRADTQYF. The chain has TRBV6-5 and TRBJ2-3, with D perhaps TRBD1 (5 bases). The germline V and J ends were trimmed by 3 bases and 4 bases, with 8 bases remaining between them. In germline, CDR1 is MNHEY, CDR2 SVGAGI. The CDR3 loop spans 13 amino acids.